The following is a T cell receptor beta chain sequence with its context. Its antigen is unknown. Base quality data are lacking; no much larger clone is found one base away. The immunoSEQ multiplex PCR assay was used to generate TCR libraries, with TCR-beta and/or TCR-alpha/delta assays applied to each sample. The amplified TCR libraries were sequenced on the Illumina high-throughput platform. The published analysis was carried out like this. Clustering and dimensionality reduction relied on pairwise TCRdist distances among GMM-specific receptors from T cells that were either sorted ex vivo or expanded in vitro. Each clinical repertoire received a mean NN-distance score, defined as the average TCRdist to the nearest 10% of tetramer-positive reference sequences. GEM TCR motif frequency was calculated as the fraction of unique TCRs that matched known GEM sequences by V/J usage and CDR3 length. Active tuberculosis was classified by linear discriminant analysis with leave-one-out cross-validation, implemented in scikit-learn. TCRdb took this table from immuneACCESS and kept in-frame rearrangements with V and J called. Such tables lack part of the clones; where checked against another copy, unresolved V genes explain under half of the gap, and the rest is unexplained. V, J and clone size were drawn from that table, and D and trimming were deduced from the DNA. The sample yields roughly 32,000 clones; over 85% were counted once. The ten largest clones capture about an eighth of the sample.

The V and J ends are trimmed by 7 bases and 5 bases, leaving 11 bases between them. The CDR3, from cysteine to phenylalanine, totals 12 residues. Only the CDR3 DNA stays, 36 bases, in frame from base 1. CDR1 is given as SGHTA and CDR2 as FQGNSA, both from the germline V gene. This record comes from a study of T cells in tuberculosis (dated 2018 in TCRdb). As for the study more broadly: In the study, CD1B tetramers and high-throughput TCR immunosequencing were combined to characterize T cells specific for the mycobacterial lipid antigen glucose monomycolate (GMM). A South African clinical cohort compared IGRA-negative adolescents, IGRA-positive adolescents with latent tuberculosis and adults with active tuberculosis, ten per group. Active tuberculosis patient PBMC were archived before or within 7 days of starting standard anti-tuberculosis treatment.

The time point label of this sample denotes: new active TB diagnosis, blood taken before or within 7 days of starting treatment. Active tuberculosis patients were HIV-seronegative South African adults aged 18 years or older with a new diagnosis. Confirmation of active tuberculosis was obtained by positive sputum smear microscopy and/or positive M. tuberculosis culture. Immunosequencing was performed on unsorted cryopreserved PBMC, with around 100,000 T cells per clinical donor covered on average. What the authors observed across the whole study: Smaller NN-distances were partly driven by shorter CDR3-alpha lengths in active tuberculosis patients, and statistical significance was not reached for the TCR-beta difference. Clinical samples were selected based on the availability of cryopreserved specimens, with adults included as active tuberculosis cases and adolescents included as controls. Smaller mean NN-distances to GMM-specific TCRs were observed in active tuberculosis TCR-alpha repertoires than in IGRA-negative controls, suggesting clonal expansion of GMM-specific TCRs. With the diverse GMM-specific repertoire as input, a classifier achieved roughly 89% accuracy (AUROC around 0.93), whereas GEM motif frequencies as input gave around 69% accuracy.

The receptor's source is an adult with tuberculosis. The sample was PBMCs, taken at tuberculosis diagnosis. In this chain, TRBV7-2 is recombined with TRBJ1-2; the D segment cannot be called with confidence. The nucleotide sequence reads TGTGCCAGCACCTCCCCGGGGTATGGCTACACCTTC. Translated, this gives CASTSPGYGYTF.